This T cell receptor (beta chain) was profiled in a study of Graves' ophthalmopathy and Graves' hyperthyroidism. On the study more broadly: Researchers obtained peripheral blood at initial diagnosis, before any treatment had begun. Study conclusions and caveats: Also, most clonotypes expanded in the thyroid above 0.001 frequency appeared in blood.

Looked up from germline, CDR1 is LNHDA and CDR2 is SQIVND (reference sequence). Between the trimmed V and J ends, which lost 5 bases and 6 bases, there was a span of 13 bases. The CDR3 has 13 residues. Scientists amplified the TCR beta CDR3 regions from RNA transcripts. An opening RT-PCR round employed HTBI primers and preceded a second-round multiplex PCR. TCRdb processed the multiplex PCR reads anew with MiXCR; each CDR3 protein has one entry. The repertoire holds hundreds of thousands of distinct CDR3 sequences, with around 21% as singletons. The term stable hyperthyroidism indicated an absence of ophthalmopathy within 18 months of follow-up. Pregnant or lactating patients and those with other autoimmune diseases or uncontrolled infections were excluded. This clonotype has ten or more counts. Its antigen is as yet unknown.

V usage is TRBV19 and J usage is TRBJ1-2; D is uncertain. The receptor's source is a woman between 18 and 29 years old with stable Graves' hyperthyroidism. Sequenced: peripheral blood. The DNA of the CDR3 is TGTGCCAGTAGTCTTCTACAGCGGGATGGCTACACCTTC. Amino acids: CASSLLQRDGYTF.